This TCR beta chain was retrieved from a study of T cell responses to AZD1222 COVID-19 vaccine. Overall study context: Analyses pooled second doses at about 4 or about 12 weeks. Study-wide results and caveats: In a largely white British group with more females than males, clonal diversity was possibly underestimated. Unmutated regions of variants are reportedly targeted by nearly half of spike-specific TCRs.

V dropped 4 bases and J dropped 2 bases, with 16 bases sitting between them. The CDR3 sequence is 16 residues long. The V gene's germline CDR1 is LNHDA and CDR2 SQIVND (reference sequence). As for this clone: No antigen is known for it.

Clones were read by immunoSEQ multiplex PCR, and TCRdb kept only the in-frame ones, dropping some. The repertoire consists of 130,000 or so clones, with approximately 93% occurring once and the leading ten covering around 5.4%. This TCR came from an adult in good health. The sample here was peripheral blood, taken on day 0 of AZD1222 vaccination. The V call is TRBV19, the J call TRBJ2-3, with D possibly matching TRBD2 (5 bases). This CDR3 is CASSSRTPRATDTQYF. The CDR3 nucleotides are TGTGCCAGTAGTAGCAGGACTCCCCGAGCCACAGATACGCAGTATTTT. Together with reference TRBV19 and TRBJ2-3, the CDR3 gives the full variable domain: DGGITQSPKYLFRKEGQNVTLSCEQNLNHDAMYWYRQDPGQGLRLIYYSQIVNDFQKGDIAEGYSVSREKKESFPLTVTSAQKNPTAFYLCASSSRTPRATDTQYFGPGTRLTVL.